Listed below are T cell receptor beta chains from one sample, sequenced in a study of OX40 agonist ivuxolimab in advanced cancers. Data came from immunoSEQ multiplex PCR; TCRdb stores just in-frame clones and leaves some out. In the table there are tens of thousands of clones, about nine tenths of which are singletons. The sequences come from CD4+ or CD8+ T cells sorted from blood, collected in a trial of the OX40 agonist ivuxolimab. The receptor set was obtained from an adult with an advanced solid tumor such as melanoma, head and neck, liver or kidney cancer. The CDR3 runs from the conserved cysteine through the conserved F or W. D genes are given only for firm matches. Not every row has a clone size; where given, it reads once, few, many or a size class.

16 - TRBJ1-2 - TRBV28 CASSPSGGGGGYGYTF TGTGCCAGCAGTCCCAGTGGTGGGGGAGGTGGCTATGGCTACACCTTC
10 - TRBJ2-3 - TRBV20-1 CSASRDTQYF TGCAGTGCTAGCCGAGATACGCAGTATTTT
13 - TRBJ1-2 - TRBV9 CASSPPQGNGYTF TGTGCCAGCAGCCCGCCACAGGGAAATGGCTACACCTTC
13 TRBD1 TRBJ1-1 - TRBV5-1 CASNGQENTEAFF TGCGCCAGCAACGGACAGGAGAACACTGAAGCTTTCTTT
12 - TRBJ2-5 once TRBV2 CASTPRGETQYF TGTGCCAGCACCCCGAGGGGAGAGACCCAGTACTTC
14 - TRBJ1-3 - TRBV6-1 CASGGGQGGNTIYF TGTGCCAGCGGTGGAGGGCAGGGTGGAAACACCATATATTTT
14 TRBD1 TRBJ2-5 - TRBV5-6 CASSWWTGQETQYF TGTGCCAGCAGCTGGTGGACAGGGCAAGAGACCCAGTACTTC
17 TRBD1 TRBJ1-1 - TRBV7-9 CASSLFEGGAISREAFF TGTGCCAGCAGCCTATTCGAAGGGGGCGCAATTAGTCGTGAAGCTTTCTTT
11 - TRBJ2-7 - TRBV7-2 CASSLSYEQYF TGTGCCAGCAGCCTATCCTACGAGCAGTACTTC
14 TRBD1 TRBJ1-4 - TRBV5-1 CASHPGQGREKLFF TGCGCCAGCCATCCGGGACAGGGCCGTGAAAAACTGTTTTTT
14 - TRBJ2-7 - TRBV9 CASSVGGSSYEQYF TGTGCCAGCAGCGTAGGGGGCAGCTCCTACGAGCAGTACTTC
15 TRBD1 TRBJ2-2 - TRBV7-9 CASSAGTGGIGELFF TGTGCCAGCAGCGCCGGGACAGGGGGCATCGGGGAGCTGTTTTTT
15 TRBD1 TRBJ1-3 - TRBV28 CASFSGQGYGNTIYF TGTGCCAGCTTTTCGGGACAGGGCTATGGAAACACCATATATTTT
15 - TRBJ1-4 once TRBV18 CASSPSGDGNEKLFF TGTGCCAGCTCACCATCGGGGGATGGTAATGAAAAACTGTTTTTT
12 - TRBJ2-7 - TRBV6-6 CASSFNRDEQYF TGTGCCAGCAGCTTTAACCGAGACGAGCAGTACTTC
15 TRBD1 TRBJ2-5 - TRBV18 CASSRDRVVQETQYF TGTGCCAGCTCACGAGACAGGGTGGTCCAAGAGACCCAGTACTTC
11 TRBD1 TRBJ1-1 - TRBV29-1 CSAQGGREAFF TGCAGCGCCCAGGGGGGGCGTGAAGCTTTCTTT
14 TRBD2 TRBJ2-1 few TRBV27 CASRSGGTINEQFF TGTGCCAGCCGAAGCGGGGGGACGATCAATGAGCAGTTCTTC
14 - TRBJ1-3 - TRBV6-5 CASSSVSSGNTIYF TGTGCCAGCAGCTCAGTGAGCTCTGGAAACACCATATATTTT
15 - TRBJ2-2 - TRBV7-9 CASTPPRVGTGELFF TGTGCCAGCACCCCCCCGAGGGTGGGCACCGGGGAGCTGTTTTTT
14 TRBD1 TRBJ2-2 - TRBV4-1 CASSQGTGIGELFF TGCGCCAGCAGCCAAGGGACAGGGATCGGGGAGCTGTTTTTT
14 TRBD1 TRBJ1-2 - TRBV15 CATSNRQGSDGYTF TGTGCCACCAGCAACCGACAGGGCTCAGATGGCTACACCTTC
15 - TRBJ1-4 - TRBV5-1 CASSLGGPEGEKLFF TGCGCCAGCAGCTTGGGAGGGCCGGAGGGCGAAAAACTGTTTTTT
13 - TRBJ2-2 - TRBV7-2 CASRLKNTGELFF TGTGCCAGCAGACTCAAAAACACCGGGGAGCTGTTTTTT
13 TRBD2 TRBJ2-4 - TRBV11-3 CASSPTSGDIQYF TGTGCCAGCAGCCCGACTAGCGGGGACATTCAGTACTTC
17 TRBD2 TRBJ2-1 - TRBV7-8 CASSLARVAGAYNEQFF TGTGCCAGCAGCTTAGCGCGTGTAGCGGGAGCCTACAATGAGCAGTTCTTC